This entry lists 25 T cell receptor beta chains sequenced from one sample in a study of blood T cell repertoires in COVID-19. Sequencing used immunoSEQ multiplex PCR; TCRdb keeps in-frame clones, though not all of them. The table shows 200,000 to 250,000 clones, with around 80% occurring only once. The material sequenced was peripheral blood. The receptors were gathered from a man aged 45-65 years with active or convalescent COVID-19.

CDR3 protein: CASRPPDRAHGQFF. The CDR3 region has the DNA TGCGCCAGCAGACCCCCGGACAGGGCCCATGGGCAGTTCTTC. This chain links TRBV10-2 with TRBJ2-1; TRBD1 agrees at 8 bases. Germline trimming cut 6 bases from V and 12 bases from J; bases unmatched to any gene: 13. Germline lookup yields CDR1 WSHSY and CDR2 SAAADI. The CDR3 sequence is 14 residues long.

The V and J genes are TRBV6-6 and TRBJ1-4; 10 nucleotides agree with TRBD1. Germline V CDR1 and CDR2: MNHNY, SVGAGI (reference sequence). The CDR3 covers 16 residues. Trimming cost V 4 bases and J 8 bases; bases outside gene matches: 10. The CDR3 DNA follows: TGTGCCAGCAGTTCCCTATTGGGACAGGGGAACGAAAAACTGTTTTTT. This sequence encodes CASSSLLGQGNEKLFF.

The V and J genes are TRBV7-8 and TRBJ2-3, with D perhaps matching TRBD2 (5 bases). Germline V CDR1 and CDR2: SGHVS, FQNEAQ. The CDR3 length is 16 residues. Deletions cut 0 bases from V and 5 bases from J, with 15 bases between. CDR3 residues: CASSLAGPSAEDTQYF. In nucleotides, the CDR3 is TGTGCCAGCAGCTTAGCTGGCCCGTCAGCGGAAGATACGCAGTATTTT.

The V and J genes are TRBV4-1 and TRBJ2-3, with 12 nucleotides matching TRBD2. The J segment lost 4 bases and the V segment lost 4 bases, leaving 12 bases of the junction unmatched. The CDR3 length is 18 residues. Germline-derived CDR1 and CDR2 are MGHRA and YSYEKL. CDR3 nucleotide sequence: TGCGCCAGCAGCCGTGGGGCTAGCGGGAGGGTTTGGGCAGATACGCAGTATTTT. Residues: CASSRGASGRVWADTQYF.

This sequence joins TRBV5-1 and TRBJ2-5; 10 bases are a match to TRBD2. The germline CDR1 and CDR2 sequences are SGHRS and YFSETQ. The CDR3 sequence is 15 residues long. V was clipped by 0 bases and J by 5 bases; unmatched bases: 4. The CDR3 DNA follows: TGCGCCAGCAGCTTGGATCTAGCGGGGGTGGAGACCCAGTACTTC. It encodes CASSLDLAGVETQYF.

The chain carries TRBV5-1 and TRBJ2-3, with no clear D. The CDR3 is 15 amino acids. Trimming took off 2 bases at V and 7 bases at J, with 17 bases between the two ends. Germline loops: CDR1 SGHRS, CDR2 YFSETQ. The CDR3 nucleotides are TGCGCCAGCAGCTTCGGGTGGCCCAGTGAAAATACGCAGTATTTT. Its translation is CASSFGWPSENTQYF.

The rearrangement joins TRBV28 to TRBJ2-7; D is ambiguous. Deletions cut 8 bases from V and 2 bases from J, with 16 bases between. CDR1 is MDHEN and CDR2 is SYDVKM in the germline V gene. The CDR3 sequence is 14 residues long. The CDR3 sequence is CASSSPKGAYEQYV. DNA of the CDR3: TGTGCCAGCTCGTCCCCCAAAGGAGCCTACGAGCAGTACGTC.

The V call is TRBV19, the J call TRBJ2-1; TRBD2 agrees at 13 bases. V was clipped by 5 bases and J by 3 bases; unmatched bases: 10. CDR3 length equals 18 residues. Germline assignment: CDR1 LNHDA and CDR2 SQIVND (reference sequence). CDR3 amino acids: CASSPRLAGGLYYNEQFF. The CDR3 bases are TGTGCCAGTAGTCCACGACTAGCGGGAGGACTTTACTACAATGAGCAGTTCTTC. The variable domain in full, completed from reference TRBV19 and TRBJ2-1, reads DGGITQSPKYLFRKEGQNVTLSCEQNLNHDAMYWYRQDPGQGLRLIYYSQIVNDFQKGDIAEGYSVSREKKESFPLTVTSAQKNPTAFYLCASSPRLAGGLYYNEQFFGPGTRLTVL.

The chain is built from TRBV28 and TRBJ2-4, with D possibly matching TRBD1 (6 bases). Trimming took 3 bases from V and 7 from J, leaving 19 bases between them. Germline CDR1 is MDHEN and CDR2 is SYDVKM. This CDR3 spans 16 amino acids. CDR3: CASSFVLRGPWNIQYF. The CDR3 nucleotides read TGTGCCAGCAGTTTCGTGCTCAGGGGCCCCTGGAACATTCAGTACTTC.

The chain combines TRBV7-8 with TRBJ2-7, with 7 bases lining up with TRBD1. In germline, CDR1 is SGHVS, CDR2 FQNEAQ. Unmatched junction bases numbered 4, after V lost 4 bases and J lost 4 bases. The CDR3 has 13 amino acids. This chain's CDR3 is CASSYDREYEQYF. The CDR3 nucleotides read TGTGCCAGCAGCTACGACAGGGAGTACGAGCAGTACTTC.

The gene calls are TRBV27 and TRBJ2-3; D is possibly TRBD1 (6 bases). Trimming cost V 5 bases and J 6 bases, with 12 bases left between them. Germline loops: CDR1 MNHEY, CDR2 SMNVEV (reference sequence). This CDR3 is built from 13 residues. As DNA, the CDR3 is TGTGCCAGCAGTCCGGGACATGGGGATACGCAGTATTTT. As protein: CASSPGHGDTQYF.

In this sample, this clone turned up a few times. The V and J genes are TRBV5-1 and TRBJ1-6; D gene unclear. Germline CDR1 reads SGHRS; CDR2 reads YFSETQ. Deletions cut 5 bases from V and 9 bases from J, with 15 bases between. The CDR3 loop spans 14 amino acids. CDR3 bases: TGCGCCAGCAGTTTAATAGGGAGCGCTTCACCCCTCCACTTT. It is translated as CASSLIGSASPLHF.

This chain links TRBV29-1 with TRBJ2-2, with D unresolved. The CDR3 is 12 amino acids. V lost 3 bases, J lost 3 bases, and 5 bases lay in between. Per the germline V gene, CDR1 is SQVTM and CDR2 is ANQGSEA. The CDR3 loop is CSVDSHTGELFF. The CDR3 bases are TGCAGCGTTGATTCTCACACCGGGGAGCTGTTTTTT.

The CDR3 sequence is CASSPGQGGKSNQPQHF. CDR3 nucleotide sequence: TGCGCCAGCAGCCCCGGACAAGGGGGTAAGAGCAATCAGCCCCAGCATTTT. V gene TRBV5-1 combines with J gene TRBJ1-5; a weak D match, TRBD1 (6 bases). CDR1 and CDR2 from the germline V gene are SGHRS and YFSETQ. Deletions cut 4 bases from V and 1 base from J, with 18 bases between. There are 17 residues in the CDR3.

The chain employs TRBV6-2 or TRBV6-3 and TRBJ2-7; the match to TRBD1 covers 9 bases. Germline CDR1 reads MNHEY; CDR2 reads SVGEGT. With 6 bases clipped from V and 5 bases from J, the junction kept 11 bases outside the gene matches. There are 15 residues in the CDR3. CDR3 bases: TGTGCCAGCAGCCTCTCCGGGACAGGGTTTGACGAGCAGTACGTC. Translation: CASSLSGTGFDEQYV.

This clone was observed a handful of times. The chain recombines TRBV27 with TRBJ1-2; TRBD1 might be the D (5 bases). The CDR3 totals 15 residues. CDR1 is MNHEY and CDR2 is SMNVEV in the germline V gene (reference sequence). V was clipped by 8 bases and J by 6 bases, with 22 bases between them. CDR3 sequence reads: CASARVLPPGDGYTF. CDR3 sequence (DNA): TGTGCCAGCGCCAGGGTACTTCCTCCGGGGGATGGCTACACCTTC.

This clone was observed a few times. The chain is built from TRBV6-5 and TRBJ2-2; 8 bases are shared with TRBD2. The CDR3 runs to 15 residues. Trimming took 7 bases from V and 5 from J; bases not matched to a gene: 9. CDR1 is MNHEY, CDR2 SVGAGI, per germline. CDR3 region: CASTRSGSSTGELFF. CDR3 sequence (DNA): TGTGCCAGCACTCGGAGCGGGAGTAGTACCGGGGAGCTGTTTTTT.

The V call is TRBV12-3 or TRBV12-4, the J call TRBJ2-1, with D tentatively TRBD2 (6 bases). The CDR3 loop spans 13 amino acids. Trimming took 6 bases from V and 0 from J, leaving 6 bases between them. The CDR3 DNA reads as TGTGCCAGCAGGGGGGGCTCCTACAATGAGCAGTTCTTC. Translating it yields CASRGGSYNEQFF.

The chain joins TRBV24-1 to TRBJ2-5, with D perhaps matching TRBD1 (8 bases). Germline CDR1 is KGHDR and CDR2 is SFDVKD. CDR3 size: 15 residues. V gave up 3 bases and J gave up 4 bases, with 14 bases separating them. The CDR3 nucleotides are TGTGCCACCAGTGATACCAACAGGGGGGGAGAGACCCAGTACTTC. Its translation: CATSDTNRGGETQYF.

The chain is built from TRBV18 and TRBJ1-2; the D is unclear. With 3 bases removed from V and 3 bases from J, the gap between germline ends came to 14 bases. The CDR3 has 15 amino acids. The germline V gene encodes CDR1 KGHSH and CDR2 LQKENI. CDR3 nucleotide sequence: TGTGCCAGCTCACCCGTTCCAGCGAGTGACTATGGCTACACCTTC. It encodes CASSPVPASDYGYTF.

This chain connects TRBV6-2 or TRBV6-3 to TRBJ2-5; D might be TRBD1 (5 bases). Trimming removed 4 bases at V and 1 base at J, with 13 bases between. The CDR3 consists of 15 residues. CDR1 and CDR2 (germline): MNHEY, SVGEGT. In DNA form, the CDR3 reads TGTGCCAGCAGTTCCCCGACAGACCTCCAAGAGACCCAGTACTTC. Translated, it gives CASSSPTDLQETQYF.

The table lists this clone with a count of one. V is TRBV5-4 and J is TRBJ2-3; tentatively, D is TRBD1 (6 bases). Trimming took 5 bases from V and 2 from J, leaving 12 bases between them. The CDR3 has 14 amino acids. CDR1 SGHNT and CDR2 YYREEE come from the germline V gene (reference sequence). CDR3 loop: CASSSTGSTDTQYF. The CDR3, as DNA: TGTGCCAGCAGTTCTACAGGGTCCACAGATACGCAGTATTTT.

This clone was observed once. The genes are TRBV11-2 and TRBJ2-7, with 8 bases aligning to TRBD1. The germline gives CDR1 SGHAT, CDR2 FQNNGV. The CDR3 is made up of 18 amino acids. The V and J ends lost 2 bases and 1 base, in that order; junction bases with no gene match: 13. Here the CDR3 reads CASSLRGQAYLGSYEQYF. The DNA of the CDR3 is TGTGCCAGCAGCTTAAGGGGACAGGCCTACCTAGGGTCCTACGAGCAGTACTTC.

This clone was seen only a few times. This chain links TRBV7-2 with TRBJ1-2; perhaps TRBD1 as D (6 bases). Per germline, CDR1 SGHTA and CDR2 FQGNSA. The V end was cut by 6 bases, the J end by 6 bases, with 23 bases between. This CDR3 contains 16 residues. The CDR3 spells CASRPRVQGFIHGYTF. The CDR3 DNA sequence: TGTGCCAGCAGACCACGAGTACAGGGCTTTATTCATGGCTACACCTTC.

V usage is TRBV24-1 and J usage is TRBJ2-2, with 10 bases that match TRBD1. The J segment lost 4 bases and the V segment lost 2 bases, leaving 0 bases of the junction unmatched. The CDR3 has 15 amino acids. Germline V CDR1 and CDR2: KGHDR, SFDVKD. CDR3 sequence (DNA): TGTGCCACCAGTGATTGGACAGGGGGCACCGGGGAGCTGTTTTTT. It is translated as CATSDWTGGTGELFF.